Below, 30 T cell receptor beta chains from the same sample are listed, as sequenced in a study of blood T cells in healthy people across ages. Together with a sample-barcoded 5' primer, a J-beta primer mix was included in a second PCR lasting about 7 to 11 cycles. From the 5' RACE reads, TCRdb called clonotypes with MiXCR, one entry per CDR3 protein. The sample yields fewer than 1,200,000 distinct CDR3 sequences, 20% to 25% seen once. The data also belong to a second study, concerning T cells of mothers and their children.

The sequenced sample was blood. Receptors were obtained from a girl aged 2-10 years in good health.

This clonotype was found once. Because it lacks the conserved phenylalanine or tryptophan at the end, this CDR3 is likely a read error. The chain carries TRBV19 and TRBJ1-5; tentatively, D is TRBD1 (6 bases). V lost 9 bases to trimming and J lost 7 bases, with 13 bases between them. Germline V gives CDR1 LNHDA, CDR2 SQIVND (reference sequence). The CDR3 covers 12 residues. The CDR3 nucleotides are TGTGCCAGCAAACAGGGAAACCAGCCCCAGCATCTT. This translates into CASKQGNQPQHL.

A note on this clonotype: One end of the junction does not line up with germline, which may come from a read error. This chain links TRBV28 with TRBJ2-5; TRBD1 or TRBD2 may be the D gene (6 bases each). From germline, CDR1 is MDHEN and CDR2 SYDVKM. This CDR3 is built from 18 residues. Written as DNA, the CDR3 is TGCGCCAGCAGTTTTCAACTCGGGGGCAGGGAAAGAAGAAAGACCCAGTACTTC. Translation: CASSFQLGGRERRKTQYF.

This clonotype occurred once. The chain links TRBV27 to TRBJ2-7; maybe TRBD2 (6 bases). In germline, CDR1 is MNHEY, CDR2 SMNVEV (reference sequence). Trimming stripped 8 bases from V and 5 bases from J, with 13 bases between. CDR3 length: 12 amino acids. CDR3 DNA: TGTGCCAGCTCCTCGGGAGACGACGAGCAGTACTTC. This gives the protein CASSSGDDEQYF.

CDR3 nucleotide sequence: TGCAGCACCGAAGGGACTACAGGGTTCTATGGCTACACCTTC. It is translated as CSTEGTTGFYGYTF. This rearrangement joins TRBV29-1 to TRBJ1-2, with D perhaps TRBD1 (6 bases). This CDR3 is 14 amino acids long. Trimming stripped 8 bases from V and 4 bases from J, with 20 bases between. Germline V gene data show CDR1 as SQVTM and CDR2 as ANQGSEA.

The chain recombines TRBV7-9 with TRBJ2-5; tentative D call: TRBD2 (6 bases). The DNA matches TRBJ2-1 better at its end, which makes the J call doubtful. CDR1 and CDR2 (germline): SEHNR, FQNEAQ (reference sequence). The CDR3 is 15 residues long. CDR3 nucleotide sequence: TGTGCCAGCAGCTCCCGGGAGCCCGGGAGCCATGAGCAGTTCTTC. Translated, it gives CASSSREPGSHEQFF.

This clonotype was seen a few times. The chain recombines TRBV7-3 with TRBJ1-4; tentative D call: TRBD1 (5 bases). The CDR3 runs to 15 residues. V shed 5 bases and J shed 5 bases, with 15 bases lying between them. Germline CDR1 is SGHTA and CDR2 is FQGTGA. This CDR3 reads CASSPSGTENEKLFF. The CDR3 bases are TGTGCCAGCAGCCCCTCCGGGACGGAGAATGAAAAACTGTTTTTT.

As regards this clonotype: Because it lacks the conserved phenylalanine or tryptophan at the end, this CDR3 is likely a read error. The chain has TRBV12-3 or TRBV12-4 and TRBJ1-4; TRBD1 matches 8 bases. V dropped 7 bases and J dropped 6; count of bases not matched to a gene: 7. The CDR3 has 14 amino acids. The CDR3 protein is CASTNQGADEKLFL. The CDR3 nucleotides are TGTGCCAGCACCAATCAGGGGGCCGATGAAAAACTGTTTCTT.

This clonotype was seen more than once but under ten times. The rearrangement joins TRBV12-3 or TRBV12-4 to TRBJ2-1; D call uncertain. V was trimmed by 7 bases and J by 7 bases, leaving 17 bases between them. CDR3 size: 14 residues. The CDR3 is CASTPSRQGNEQFF. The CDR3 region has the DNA TGTGCCAGCACCCCTTCCCGACAAGGGAATGAGCAGTTCTTC.

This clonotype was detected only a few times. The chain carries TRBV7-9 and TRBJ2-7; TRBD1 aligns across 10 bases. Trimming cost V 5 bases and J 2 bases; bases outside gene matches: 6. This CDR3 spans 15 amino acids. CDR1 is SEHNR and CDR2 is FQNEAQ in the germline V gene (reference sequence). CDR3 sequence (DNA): TGTGCCAGCAGCATCTCCGGGACAGGGGCCTACGAGCAGTACTTC. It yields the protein CASSISGTGAYEQYF.

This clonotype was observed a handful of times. CDR3 sequence reads: CAVGQQETQYF. In DNA, the CDR3 is TGTGCCGTGGGACAGCAAGAGACCCAGTACTTC. The chain joins TRBV12-5 to TRBJ2-1; 7 bases are shared with TRBD1. The J call may be mistaken, given a closer DNA end match to TRBJ2-5. The CDR3 is 11 amino acids. The germline V gene has CDR1 LGHNT and CDR2 FRNRAP.

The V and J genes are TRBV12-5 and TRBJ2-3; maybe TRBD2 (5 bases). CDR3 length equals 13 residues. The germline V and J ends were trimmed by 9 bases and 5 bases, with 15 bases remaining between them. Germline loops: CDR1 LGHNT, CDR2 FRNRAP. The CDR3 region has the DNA TGTGCTAGCACTAGATTTATGAGAGATACGCAGTATTTT. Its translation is CASTRFMRDTQYF.

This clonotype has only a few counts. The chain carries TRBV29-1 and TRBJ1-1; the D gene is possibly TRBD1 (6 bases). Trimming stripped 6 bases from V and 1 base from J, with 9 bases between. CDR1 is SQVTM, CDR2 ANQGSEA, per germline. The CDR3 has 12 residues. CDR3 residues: CSVKTGNTEAFF. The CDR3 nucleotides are TGCAGCGTCAAGACAGGGAACACTGAAGCTTTCTTT. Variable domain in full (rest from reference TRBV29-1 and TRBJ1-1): SAVISQKPSRDICQRGTSLTIQCQVDSQVTMMFWYRQQPGQSLTLIATANQGSEATYESGFVIDKFPISRPNLTFSTLTVSNMSPEDSSIYLCSVKTGNTEAFFGQGTRLTVV.

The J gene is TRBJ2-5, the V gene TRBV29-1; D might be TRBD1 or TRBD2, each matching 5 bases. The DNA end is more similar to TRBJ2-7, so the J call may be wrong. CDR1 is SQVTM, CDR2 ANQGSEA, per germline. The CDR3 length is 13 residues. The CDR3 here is CSVGSGTTYEQYF. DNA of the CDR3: TGCAGCGTTGGTTCCGGGACGACCTACGAGCAGTACTTC.

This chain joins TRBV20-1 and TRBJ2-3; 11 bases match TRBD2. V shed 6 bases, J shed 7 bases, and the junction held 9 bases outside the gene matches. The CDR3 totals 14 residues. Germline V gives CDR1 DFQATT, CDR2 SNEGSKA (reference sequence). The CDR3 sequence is CSAEYSGGDYTQYF. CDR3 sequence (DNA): TGCAGTGCGGAATATAGCGGGGGGGACTATACGCAGTATTTT.

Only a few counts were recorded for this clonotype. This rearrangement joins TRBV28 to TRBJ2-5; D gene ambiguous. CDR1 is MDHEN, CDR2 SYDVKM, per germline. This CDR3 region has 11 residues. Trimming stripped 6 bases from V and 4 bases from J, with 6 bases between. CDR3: CASRTVETQYF. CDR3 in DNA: TGTGCCAGCAGGACGGTAGAGACCCAGTACTTC.

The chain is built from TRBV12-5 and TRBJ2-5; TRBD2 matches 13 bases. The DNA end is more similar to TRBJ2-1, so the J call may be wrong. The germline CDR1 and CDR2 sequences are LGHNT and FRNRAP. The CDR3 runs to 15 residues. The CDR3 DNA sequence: TGTGCTAGTGTCGAGTGGACTAGCGGGAGCGATGAGCAGTTCTTC. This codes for CASVEWTSGSDEQFF.

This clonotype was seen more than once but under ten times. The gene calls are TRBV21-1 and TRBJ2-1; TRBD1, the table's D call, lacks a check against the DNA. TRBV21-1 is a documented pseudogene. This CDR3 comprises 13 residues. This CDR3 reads CASKGGSYNEQFF. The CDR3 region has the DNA TGTGCCAGCAAGGGGGGGAGCTACAATGAGCAGTTCTTC.

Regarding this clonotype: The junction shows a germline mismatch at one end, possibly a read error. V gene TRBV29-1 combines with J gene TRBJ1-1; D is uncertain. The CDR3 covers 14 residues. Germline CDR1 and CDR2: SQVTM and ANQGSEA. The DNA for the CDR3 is TGCAGCTTCCGGACCGTCGGAGGGAACACCGAAGCTTTCTTT. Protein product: CSFRTVGGNTEAFF.

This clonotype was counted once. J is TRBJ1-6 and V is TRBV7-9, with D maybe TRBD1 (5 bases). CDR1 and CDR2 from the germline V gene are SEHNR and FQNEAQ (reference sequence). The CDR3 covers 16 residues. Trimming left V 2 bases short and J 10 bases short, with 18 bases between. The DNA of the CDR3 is TGTGCCAGCAGCTTATGGGACCCAGGAAGGCGATCACCCCTCCACTTT. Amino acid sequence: CASSLWDPGRRSPLHF.

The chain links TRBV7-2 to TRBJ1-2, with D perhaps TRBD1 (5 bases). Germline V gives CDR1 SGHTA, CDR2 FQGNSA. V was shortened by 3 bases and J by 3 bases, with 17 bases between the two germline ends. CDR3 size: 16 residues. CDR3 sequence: CASSLAAGLGHYGYTF. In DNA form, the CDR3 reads TGTGCCAGCAGCTTGGCAGCAGGGCTGGGACACTATGGCTACACCTTC.

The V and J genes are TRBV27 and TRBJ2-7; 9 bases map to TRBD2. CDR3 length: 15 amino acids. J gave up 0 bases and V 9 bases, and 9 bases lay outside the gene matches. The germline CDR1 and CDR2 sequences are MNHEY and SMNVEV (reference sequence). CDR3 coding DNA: TGTGCCAGTGTACCCTATAGCGGGGGCTCCTACGAGCAGTACTTC. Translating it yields CASVPYSGGSYEQYF.

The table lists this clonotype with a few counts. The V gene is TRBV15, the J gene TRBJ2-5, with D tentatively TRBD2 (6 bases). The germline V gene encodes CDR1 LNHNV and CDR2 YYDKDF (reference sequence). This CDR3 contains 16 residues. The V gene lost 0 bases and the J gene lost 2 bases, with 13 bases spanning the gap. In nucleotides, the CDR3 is TGTGCCACCAGCAGAGACCCAGGAGCGGGTCAAGAGACCCAGTACTTC. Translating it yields CATSRDPGAGQETQYF. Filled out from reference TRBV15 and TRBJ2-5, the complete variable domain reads DAMVIQNPRYQVTQFGKPVTLSCSQTLNHNVMYWYQQKSSQAPKLLFHYYDKDFNNEADTPDNFQSRRPNTSFCFLDIRSPGLGDTAMYLCATSRDPGAGQETQYFGPGTRLLVL.

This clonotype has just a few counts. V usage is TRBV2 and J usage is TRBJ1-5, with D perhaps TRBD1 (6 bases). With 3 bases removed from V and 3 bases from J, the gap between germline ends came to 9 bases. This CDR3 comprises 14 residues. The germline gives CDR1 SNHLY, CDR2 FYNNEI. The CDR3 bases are TGTGCCAGCAGTGACAGGGGAAACAATCAGCCCCAGCATTTT. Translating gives CASSDRGNNQPQHF. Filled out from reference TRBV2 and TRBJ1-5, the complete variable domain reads EPEVTQTPSHQVTQMGQEVILRCVPISNHLYFYWYRQILGQKVEFLVSFYNNEISEKSEIFDDQFSVERPDGSNFTLKIRSTKLEDSAMYFCASSDRGNNQPQHFGDGTRLSIL.

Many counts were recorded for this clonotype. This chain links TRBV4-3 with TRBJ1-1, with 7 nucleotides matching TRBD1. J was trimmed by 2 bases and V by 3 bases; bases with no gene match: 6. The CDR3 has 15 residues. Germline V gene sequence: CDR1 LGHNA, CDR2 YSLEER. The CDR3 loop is CASSHLRGGNTEAFF. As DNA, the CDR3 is TGCGCCAGCAGCCACCTCAGGGGGGGAAACACTGAAGCTTTCTTT.

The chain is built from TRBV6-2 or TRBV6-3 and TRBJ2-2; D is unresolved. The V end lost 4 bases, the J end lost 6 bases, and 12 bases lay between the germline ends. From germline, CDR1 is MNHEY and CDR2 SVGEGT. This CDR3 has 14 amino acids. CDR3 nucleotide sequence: TGTGCCAGCAGTTCCCTGAACAGCCCCGGGGAGCTGTTTTTT. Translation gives CASSSLNSPGELFF.

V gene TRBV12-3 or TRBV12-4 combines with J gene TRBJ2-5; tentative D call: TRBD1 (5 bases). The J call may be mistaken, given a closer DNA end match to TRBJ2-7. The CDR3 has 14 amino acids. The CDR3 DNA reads TGTGCCAGCAGTTCGCTTAGGGGCTCCTACGAGCAGTACTTC. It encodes CASSSLRGSYEQYF.

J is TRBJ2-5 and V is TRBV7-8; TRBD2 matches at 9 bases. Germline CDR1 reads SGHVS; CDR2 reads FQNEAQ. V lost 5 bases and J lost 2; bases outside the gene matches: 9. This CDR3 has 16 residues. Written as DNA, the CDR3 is TGTGCCAGCAGCCTGGAGGGGGCGGGAGGGCAAGAGACCCAGTACTTC. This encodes CASSLEGAGGQETQYF.

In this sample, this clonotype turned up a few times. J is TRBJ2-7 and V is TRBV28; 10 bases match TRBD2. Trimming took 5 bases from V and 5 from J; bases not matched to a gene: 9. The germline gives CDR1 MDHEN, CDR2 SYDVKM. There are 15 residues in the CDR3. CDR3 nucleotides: TGTGCCAGCAGTCTTTCTAGCGGGAGCGTCCACGAGCAGTACTTC. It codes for CASSLSSGSVHEQYF.

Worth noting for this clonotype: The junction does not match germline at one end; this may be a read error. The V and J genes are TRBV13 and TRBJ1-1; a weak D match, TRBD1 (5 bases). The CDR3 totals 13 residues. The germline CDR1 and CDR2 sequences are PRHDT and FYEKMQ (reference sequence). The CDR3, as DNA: TGTGCCAGCAGTGGGGGAGAGAACCCTGAAGCTTTCTTT. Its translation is CASSGGENPEAFF.

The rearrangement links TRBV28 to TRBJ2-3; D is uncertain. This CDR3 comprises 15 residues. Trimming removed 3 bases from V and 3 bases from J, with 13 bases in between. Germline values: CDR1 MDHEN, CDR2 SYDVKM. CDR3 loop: CASSFQRAGTDTQYF. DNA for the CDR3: TGTGCCAGCAGTTTTCAGCGCGCCGGAACAGATACGCAGTATTTT.